The 18 T cell receptor beta chains in this list originate from one sample, sequenced in a study of OX40 agonist ivuxolimab in advanced cancers. Data came from immunoSEQ multiplex PCR; TCRdb stores just in-frame clones and leaves some out. Here the sample spans tens of thousands of clones, approximately 81% being singletons. The material was CD4+ or CD8+ T cells sorted from blood, obtained in a trial of the OX40 agonist ivuxolimab. The origin of the receptors is an adult with an advanced solid tumor such as melanoma, head and neck, liver or kidney cancer.

The gene calls are TRBV7-8 and TRBJ2-1; 10 bases map to TRBD2. The V gene's germline CDR1 is SGHVS and CDR2 FQNEAQ. The CDR3 is 16 residues long. The J segment lost 2 bases and the V segment lost 2 bases, leaving 3 bases of the junction unmatched. The CDR3 bases are TGTGCCAGCAGCTTAACCCTAGCGGGGGCCTACAATGAGCAGTTCTTC. Translating gives CASSLTLAGAYNEQFF.

This clone occurred once. V and J are TRBV5-4 and TRBJ2-1; D not certain. In germline, CDR1 is SGHNT, CDR2 YYREEE (reference sequence). CDR3 length equals 13 residues. The ends were cut back, 4 bases at V and 7 bases at J, with 12 bases in the middle. CDR3 nucleotides: TGTGCCAGCAGCCGCGGAGTGGGGAATGAGCAGTTCTTC. As protein: CASSRGVGNEQFF.

The V gene is TRBV10-2, the J gene TRBJ2-1; 8 bases agree with TRBD2. Germline CDR1 is WSHSY and CDR2 is SAAADI. V dropped 5 bases and J dropped 0; count of bases not matched to a gene: 9. The CDR3 covers 17 residues. The CDR3 nucleotides are TGCGCCAGCAGTCGGCACGGGGGGGGCAGCTCCTACAATGAGCAGTTCTTC. It codes for CASSRHGGGSSYNEQFF.

The chain links TRBV30 to TRBJ1-2; weak D call: TRBD1 (5 bases). The CDR3 sequence is 13 residues long. V lost 2 bases, J lost 2 bases, and 9 bases lay in between. CDR1 is GTSNPN, CDR2 SVGIG, per germline (reference sequence). CDR3 sequence (DNA): TGTGCCTGGAGTTCAGGGACCAACTATGGCTACACCTTC. Encoded protein: CAWSSGTNYGYTF.

J is TRBJ2-5 and V is TRBV11-3; maybe TRBD2 (6 bases). The CDR3 has 14 residues. Looked up from germline, CDR1 is SGHNT and CDR2 is YENEEA. V was trimmed by 0 bases and J by 3 bases, leaving 8 bases between them. The CDR3 coding sequence is TGTGCCAGCAGCTTAGAGGTAGCGGAAGAGACCCAGTACTTC. The encoded protein is CASSLEVAEETQYF.

The chain is built from TRBV7-9 and TRBJ2-7; D is unclear. V lost 4 bases and J 1 base, leaving 8 bases between the germline ends. Germline V gene sequence: CDR1 SEHNR, CDR2 FQNEAQ (reference sequence). The CDR3 has 13 amino acids. For the CDR3, the DNA is TGTGCCAGCAGCTCGTCGGAATCCTACGAGCAGTACTTC. It codes for CASSSSESYEQYF.

CDR3 in amino acids: CASSANREQFF. As DNA, the CDR3 is TGTGCCAGCAGTGCCAATAGGGAGCAGTTCTTC. The rearrangement joins TRBV28 to TRBJ2-1; D gene uncertain. Germline V gives CDR1 MDHEN, CDR2 SYDVKM. The CDR3 runs to 11 residues. Trimming removed 5 bases from V and 10 bases from J, with 9 bases in between.

About this clone: The sample contains more than one DNA sequence encoding this CDR3. This chain joins TRBV25-1 and TRBJ1-4; D might be TRBD1 (5 bases). The CDR3 is 14 residues long. Trimming stripped 0 bases from V and 8 bases from J, with 10 bases between. In germline, CDR1 is MGHDK, CDR2 SYGVNS. As DNA, the CDR3 is TGTGCCAGCAGTGAATATCAGGGAGGAGAAAAACTGTTTTTT. Protein: CASSEYQGGEKLFF. The complete variable domain, with remaining parts taken from reference TRBV25-1 and TRBJ1-4, reads EADIYQTPRYLVIGTGKKITLECSQTMGHDKMYWYQQDPGMELHLIHYSYGVNSTEKGDLSSESTVSRIRTEHFPLTLESARPSHTSQYLCASSEYQGGEKLFFGSGTQLSVL.

The DNA for the CDR3 is TGTGCCAGCAGCTTAGTAGATGAGCAGTTCTTC. This gives the protein CASSLVDEQFF. The chain has TRBV7-9 and TRBJ2-1, with D unresolved. The germline V gene has CDR1 SEHNR and CDR2 FQNEAQ (reference sequence). This CDR3 has 11 amino acids. V gave up 1 base and J gave up 8 bases, with 3 bases separating them.

The table lists this clone with a count of one. J is TRBJ2-7 and V is TRBV30, with D possibly being TRBD2 (6 bases). With 3 bases removed from V and 0 bases from J, the gap between germline ends came to 9 bases. Germline-derived CDR1 and CDR2 are GTSNPN and SVGIG (reference sequence). The CDR3 length is 13 residues. DNA of the CDR3: TGTGCCTGGAGCGCGGGACTCTCCTACGAGCAGTACTTC. Its translation: CAWSAGLSYEQYF.

This chain uses TRBV29-1 with TRBJ2-7; 9 nucleotides align to TRBD2. CDR3 length: 13 residues. Germline loops: CDR1 SQVTM, CDR2 ANQGSEA. V lost 4 bases and J lost 5; bases outside the gene matches: 6. Here the CDR3 DNA reads TGCAGCGTTGGTTGGGGACTAGCCGACGAGCAGTACTTC. This encodes CSVGWGLADEQYF.

The chain links TRBV29-1 to TRBJ2-1; D tentatively fits TRBD1 or TRBD2 (7 bases each). V lost 8 bases, J lost 5 bases, and 25 bases lay in between. The CDR3 has 16 residues. Germline V lookup: CDR1 SQVTM, CDR2 ANQGSEA. The CDR3 loop is CSTLGGTVAFHNEQFF. For the CDR3, the DNA is TGCAGCACGTTGGGGGGGACAGTAGCGTTTCACAATGAGCAGTTCTTC.

The chain links TRBV11-2 to TRBJ2-7; 7 positions match TRBD2. Trimming removed 5 bases from V and 0 bases from J; junction bases left unmatched: 7. The CDR3 length is 15 residues. Germline-derived CDR1 and CDR2 are SGHAT and FQNNGV. DNA for the CDR3: TGTGCCAGCAGCAGCACCGGGACTAACTCCTACGAGCAGTACTTC. It is translated as CASSSTGTNSYEQYF.

The chain employs TRBV30 and TRBJ1-1; D is perhaps TRBD1 (6 bases). Germline assignment: CDR1 GTSNPN and CDR2 SVGIG (reference sequence). This CDR3 spans 12 amino acids. V lost 4 bases and J lost 8, with 14 bases in between. CDR3 protein: CAWTPPRGEAFF. The CDR3 DNA sequence: TGTGCCTGGACTCCCCCCAGGGGCGAAGCTTTCTTT. Together with reference TRBV30 and TRBJ1-1, the CDR3 gives the full variable domain: SQTIHQWPATLVQPVGSPLSLECTVEGTSNPNLYWYRQAAGRGLQLLFYSVGIGQISSEVPQNLSASRPQDRQFILSSKKLLLSDSGFYLCAWTPPRGEAFFGQGTRLTVV.

CDR3 region: CASSLMGLAENTDTQYF. In nucleotides, the CDR3 is TGTGCCAGCAGCTTAATGGGACTAGCGGAAAACACAGATACGCAGTATTTT. The chain is built from TRBV7-3 and TRBJ2-3, with TRBD2 identical over 11 bases. This CDR3 is 17 amino acids long. The J segment lost 2 bases and the V segment lost 1 base, leaving 5 bases of the junction unmatched. Germline CDR1 reads SGHTA; CDR2 reads FQGTGA.

This clone turned up a few times. The chain employs TRBV30 and TRBJ1-6; D ambiguous. CDR3 length equals 13 residues. V was trimmed by 6 bases and J by 5 bases, leaving 11 bases between them. Germline V gene lookup returns CDR1 GTSNPN and CDR2 SVGIG (reference sequence). CDR3: CACDDGNNSPLHF. For the CDR3, the DNA is TGTGCCTGCGACGACGGTAATAATTCACCCCTCCACTTT.

The DNA for the CDR3 is TGTGCCAGCAGTGAACTCCCGGGGGCGAACACCGGGGAGCTGTTTTTT. Translating gives CASSELPGANTGELFF. The chain uses TRBV6-1 and TRBJ2-2; tentative D call: TRBD2 (6 bases). This CDR3 comprises 16 residues. Trimming pared 2 bases from V and 0 bases from J, leaving 10 bases between. Germline values: CDR1 MNHNS, CDR2 SASEGT.

The rearrangement joins TRBV15 to TRBJ2-7, with D possibly called TRBD1 or TRBD2 (6 bases each). V shed 0 bases and J shed 0 bases, with 15 bases lying between them. This CDR3 is 17 amino acids long. Germline V gene sequence: CDR1 LNHNV, CDR2 YYDKDF (reference sequence). The CDR3 region is CATSRDWGVDSSYEQYF. In nucleotides, the CDR3 is TGTGCCACCAGCAGAGATTGGGGGGTGGACAGCTCCTACGAGCAGTACTTC.